Shown below are 30 T cell receptor beta chains from a single sample sequenced in a study of T cell changes during pregnancy in multiple sclerosis. Sequencing was performed with immunoSEQ multiplex PCR; in TCRdb, only in-frame clones are kept and a portion is missing. Among about 72,000 clones, roughly 91% were seen once, and the ten largest hold roughly 0.7%. The sequenced sample was peripheral blood, obtained in the third trimester of pregnancy. These receptors all come from a female donor in good health, enrolled as a control in a pregnancy study.

The gene calls are TRBV25-1 and TRBJ2-1, with 7 bases matching TRBD2. The CDR3 runs 16 residues. Germline V gene data show CDR1 as MGHDK and CDR2 as SYGVNS. With V trimmed by 4 bases and J by 0 bases, 6 bases remained unmatched. The CDR3 region is CASSGWSGASYNEQFF. The CDR3 nucleotides are TGTGCCAGCAGTGGATGGAGCGGGGCCTCCTACAATGAGCAGTTCTTC.

The chain is built from TRBV19 and TRBJ1-1; TRBD1 matches 9 bases. With V trimmed by 8 bases and J by 6 bases, 7 bases remained unmatched. The CDR3 extends over 13 amino acids. Germline lookup yields CDR1 LNHDA and CDR2 SQIVND (reference sequence). CDR3 in amino acids: CASSTGGAAEAFF. The CDR3 DNA sequence: TGTGCCAGTTCTACAGGGGGCGCGGCTGAAGCTTTCTTT.

The rearrangement uses TRBV5-4 and TRBJ1-2, with D unresolved. The germline V and J ends were trimmed by 0 bases and 8 bases, with 11 bases remaining between them. Germline lookup yields CDR1 SGHNT and CDR2 YYREEE (reference sequence). CDR3 length: 13 residues. CDR3 DNA: TGTGCCAGCAGCTTGGGTCAATCGGGGGGCTACACCTTC. Its protein is CASSLGQSGGYTF.

The chain recombines TRBV28 with TRBJ2-3, with D possibly being TRBD2 (6 bases). V was trimmed by 8 bases and J by 3 bases, leaving 21 bases between them. The germline V gene encodes CDR1 MDHEN and CDR2 SYDVKM. The CDR3 totals 16 residues. The CDR3: CASLGGSAQATDTQYF. The CDR3 DNA reads TGTGCCAGCCTCGGGGGTAGTGCACAAGCTACAGATACGCAGTATTTT.

CDR3 amino acids: CASSYKEGGGIDEQFF. In DNA, the CDR3 is TGTGCCAGCAGTTACAAGGAGGGCGGAGGGATAGATGAGCAGTTCTTC. The rearrangement links TRBV6-6 to TRBJ2-1, with D perhaps matching TRBD2 (6 bases). Germline V gene lookup returns CDR1 MNHNY and CDR2 SVGAGI (reference sequence). The CDR3 runs 16 residues. Trimming shortened V by 2 bases and J by 8 bases, and 19 bases separated the two germline ends.

This CDR3 reads CAGQGSEQFF. DNA of the CDR3: TGTGCCGGGCAAGGCAGTGAGCAGTTCTTC. J is TRBJ2-1 and V is TRBV6-4; D not resolved. This CDR3 region has 10 residues. The germline V gene encodes CDR1 MRHNA and CDR2 SNTAGT. The V end lost 11 bases, the J end lost 9 bases, and 11 bases lay between the germline ends.

This clone has just a few counts. The chain employs TRBV4-1 and TRBJ1-6, with D possibly matching TRBD1 (6 bases). Trimming left V 7 bases short and J 7 bases short, with 11 bases between. The CDR3 is made up of 13 amino acids. CDR1 is MGHRA and CDR2 is YSYEKL in the germline V gene. In DNA form, the CDR3 reads TGCGCCAGCAAGGGGGTGAGCAATTCACCCCTCCACTTT. This translates into CASKGVSNSPLHF.

The V gene is TRBV5-1, the J gene TRBJ1-2, with a possible D match to TRBD1 (6 bases). Germline values: CDR1 SGHRS, CDR2 YFSETQ. The CDR3 contains 16 residues. V shed 4 bases and J shed 5 bases, with 21 bases lying between them. CDR3 amino acids: CASSPVTQGWGYGYTF. Here the CDR3 DNA reads TGCGCCAGCAGCCCGGTGACACAGGGATGGGGGTATGGCTACACCTTC. The full variable domain, in which reference TRBV5-1 and TRBJ1-2 provide the parts outside the CDR3, is KAGVTQTPRYLIKTRGQQVTLSCSPISGHRSVSWYQQTPGQGLQFLFEYFSETQRNKGNFPGRFSGRQFSNSRSEMNVSTLELGDSALYLCASSPVTQGWGYGYTFGSGTRLTVV.

This clone has only a few counts. V gene TRBV9 combines with J gene TRBJ1-5; D unresolved. The ends were cut back, 4 bases at V and 7 bases at J, with 18 bases in the middle. Germline CDR1 reads SGDLS; CDR2 reads YYNGEE. This CDR3 contains 15 residues. The CDR3 sequence is CASSPTGQAGQPQHF. CDR3 in DNA: TGTGCCAGCAGCCCCACTGGGCAGGCGGGGCAGCCCCAGCATTTT.

The V gene is TRBV27, the J gene TRBJ1-2; D is unclear. V dropped 2 bases and J dropped 3 bases, with 7 bases sitting between them. Germline V gives CDR1 MNHEY, CDR2 SMNVEV (reference sequence). This CDR3 region has 13 residues. The CDR3 DNA reads as TGTGCCAGCAGTTTACGAGAGGACTATGGCTACACCTTC. This sequence encodes CASSLREDYGYTF.

The chain uses TRBV7-2 and TRBJ2-1; TRBD2 is a possible D gene (6 bases). Germline CDR1 and CDR2: SGHTA and FQGNSA. The CDR3 totals 16 residues. V lost 2 bases to trimming and J lost 6 bases, with 17 bases between them. CDR3 region: CASSLRAGSGSNEQFF. The CDR3 bases are TGTGCCAGCAGCTTAAGGGCAGGGAGCGGGTCCAATGAGCAGTTCTTC. The full variable domain, completed using reference TRBV7-2 and TRBJ2-1, is GAGVSQSPSNKVTEKGKDVELRCDPISGHTALYWYRQSLGQGLEFLIYFQGNSAPDKSGLPSDRFSAERTGGSVSTLTIQRTQQEDSAVYLCASSLRAGSGSNEQFFGPGTRLTVL.

V usage is TRBV10-1 and J usage is TRBJ2-1, with 14 nucleotides matching TRBD2. Unmatched junction bases numbered 9, after V lost 1 base and J lost 7 bases. The germline gives CDR1 WNHNN, CDR2 SYGVQD (reference sequence). The CDR3 has 18 amino acids. CDR3: CASSELTGTSGSSNEQFF. The CDR3 DNA is TGCGCCAGCAGTGAGTTGACCGGGACTAGCGGGAGTAGTAATGAGCAGTTCTTC.

This clone has just one count. This chain uses TRBV7-2 with TRBJ2-1; 12 positions agree with TRBD2. The CDR3 contains 14 residues. Unmatched junction bases numbered 11, after V lost 5 bases and J lost 15 bases. CDR1 SGHTA and CDR2 FQGNSA come from the germline V gene. In DNA, the CDR3 is TGTGCCAGCAGCCCCAGCGGGCTAGCGGGGGGGGCGTTCTTC. It translates to CASSPSGLAGGAFF. The full variable domain, with the rest looked up from reference TRBV7-2 and TRBJ2-1, is GAGVSQSPSNKVTEKGKDVELRCDPISGHTALYWYRQSLGQGLEFLIYFQGNSAPDKSGLPSDRFSAERTGGSVSTLTIQRTQQEDSAVYLCASSPSGLAGGAFFGPGTRLTVL.

The chain combines TRBV5-6 with TRBJ1-1; D is perhaps TRBD1 (6 bases). This CDR3 spans 15 amino acids. Trimming left V 4 bases short and J 1 base short, with 14 bases between. Germline CDR1 is SGHDT and CDR2 is YYEEEE. CDR3 loop: CASSPRGYENTEAFF. The CDR3 bases are TGTGCCAGCAGCCCCAGGGGCTATGAGAACACTGAAGCTTTCTTT.

This chain joins TRBV7-9 and TRBJ1-5; 8 nucleotides agree with TRBD1. The CDR3 has 14 amino acids. Germline trimming cut 5 bases from V and 4 bases from J; bases unmatched to any gene: 4. Germline CDR1 reads SEHNR; CDR2 reads FQNEAQ (reference sequence). The CDR3 reads CASSRGQGNQPQHF. The CDR3 coding sequence is TGTGCCAGCAGCCGAGGACAGGGAAATCAGCCCCAGCATTTT. Based on the CDR3 plus reference TRBV7-9 and TRBJ1-5, the full variable domain is DTGVSQNPRHKITKRGQNVTFRCDPISEHNRLYWYRQTLGQGPEFLTYFQNEAQLEKSRLLSDRFSAERPKGSFSTLEIQRTEQGDSAMYLCASSRGQGNQPQHFGDGTRLSIL.

Only one count was recorded for this clone. The chain carries TRBV5-1 and TRBJ1-2; D remains unclear. With 1 base removed from V and 4 bases from J, the gap between germline ends came to 14 bases. The CDR3 is 15 residues long. Germline loops: CDR1 SGHRS, CDR2 YFSETQ. CDR3 coding DNA: TGCGCCAGCAGCTTGTATGCAGACAACTTCTATGGCTACACCTTC. Translation gives CASSLYADNFYGYTF.

The gene calls are TRBV4-2 and TRBJ1-4; unclear D gene. CDR3 size: 16 residues. V was trimmed by 1 base and J by 2 bases, leaving 11 bases between them. CDR1 and CDR2 (germline): LGHNA, YNFKEQ. The CDR3 loop reads CASSQAEGETNEKLFF. The CDR3 DNA reads as TGTGCCAGCAGCCAAGCCGAAGGAGAGACTAATGAAAAACTGTTTTTT.

This chain joins TRBV6-5 and TRBJ1-4; TRBD1 matches at 7 bases. The length of the CDR3 is 15 residues. V lost 7 bases, J lost 7 bases, and 12 bases stayed unmatched. Germline loops: CDR1 MNHEY, CDR2 SVGAGI. CDR3 bases: TGTGCCAGCACCTTTACGGGGGCAGGGGGTGAAAAACTGTTTTTT. This gives the protein CASTFTGAGGEKLFF.

This clone appeared once. The rearrangement uses TRBV9 and TRBJ2-6; D is uncertain. The CDR3 totals 11 residues. V was trimmed by 9 bases and J by 4 bases, leaving 5 bases between them. Germline V CDR1 and CDR2: SGDLS, YYNGEE. CDR3 protein: CATLGANVLTF. The CDR3 DNA follows: TGTGCCACCCTCGGGGCCAACGTCCTGACTTTC.

The chain combines TRBV28 with TRBJ1-1, with a tentative D call TRBD1 (6 bases). Germline V lookup: CDR1 MDHEN, CDR2 SYDVKM. The CDR3 is 14 amino acids. With 6 bases removed from V and 5 bases from J, the gap between germline ends came to 16 bases. CDR3 amino acids: CASRYRERRTEAFF. CDR3 coding DNA: TGTGCCAGCAGGTACAGGGAGAGGAGAACTGAAGCTTTCTTT.

The chain uses TRBV7-2 and TRBJ1-2, with a weak D call TRBD1 (6 bases). CDR3 length: 14 amino acids. V gave up 0 bases and J gave up 8 bases, with 13 bases separating them. In germline, CDR1 is SGHTA, CDR2 FQGNSA. The CDR3 nucleotides are TGTGCCAGCAGCTTAGCGTTAGGGGGTCAGGGCTACACCTTC. Encoded protein: CASSLALGGQGYTF.

The chain carries TRBV6-1 and TRBJ1-1; 7 bases are a match to TRBD1. The CDR3 runs to 14 residues. Germline-derived CDR1 and CDR2 are MNHNS and SASEGT. The junction had 5 bases not matched to a gene; V was cut back by 6 bases and J by 1 base. CDR3 nucleotide sequence: TGTGCCAGCAGCGCGGGACAGCCGAACACTGAAGCTTTCTTT. Translating gives CASSAGQPNTEAFF.

The chain employs TRBV27 and TRBJ2-5; D is uncertain. This CDR3 spans 14 amino acids. Germline V gene data show CDR1 as MNHEY and CDR2 as SMNVEV (reference sequence). Trimming left V 4 bases short and J 5 bases short, with 14 bases between. The CDR3 region is CASSSIVVMETQYF. DNA for the CDR3: TGTGCCAGCAGTTCGATAGTTGTCATGGAGACCCAGTACTTC.

The chain recombines TRBV28 with TRBJ1-4, with D perhaps matching TRBD1 (5 bases). Germline V gene lookup returns CDR1 MDHEN and CDR2 SYDVKM. This CDR3 contains 12 residues. Trimming removed 3 bases at V and 10 bases at J, with 9 bases between. The DNA of the CDR3 is TGTGCCAGCAGTTTTGGGGGGGGAAAACTGTTTTTT. It translates to CASSFGGGKLFF.

The chain joins TRBV4-1 to TRBJ2-7; 9 bases align to TRBD2. Germline CDR1 MGHRA, CDR2 YSYEKL. With V trimmed by 4 bases and J by 6 bases, 13 bases remained unmatched. CDR3 length: 16 amino acids. The CDR3 DNA sequence: TGCGCCAGCAGCCGGATTAGCGGGAGCCTTTCTTCCGAGCAGTACTTC. Translated: CASSRISGSLSSEQYF.

The rearrangement joins TRBV29-1 to TRBJ1-1; no clear D. Germline CDR1 is SQVTM and CDR2 is ANQGSEA. The V and J ends lost 1 base and 2 bases respectively, with 5 bases between them. The CDR3 totals 12 residues. CDR3 region: CSVEAVNTEAFF. The CDR3 DNA reads as TGCAGCGTTGAAGCGGTAAACACTGAAGCTTTCTTT.

The J gene is TRBJ2-2, the V gene TRBV28, with D perhaps matching TRBD1 (5 bases). The germline CDR1 and CDR2 sequences are MDHEN and SYDVKM. The CDR3 length is 14 residues. V lost 6 bases to trimming and J lost 1 base, with 9 bases between them. The CDR3 nucleotides are TGTGCCAGCAGGGACAATCTGAACACCGGGGAGCTGTTTTTT. Its translation is CASRDNLNTGELFF.

The chain carries TRBV19 and TRBJ2-5; 13 bases align to TRBD2. This CDR3 is built from 17 residues. Germline lookup yields CDR1 LNHDA and CDR2 SQIVND (reference sequence). The J segment lost 6 bases and the V segment lost 3 bases, leaving 10 bases of the junction unmatched. The CDR3 loop reads CASSIPKLAGGPKTQYF. CDR3 sequence (DNA): TGTGCCAGTAGTATCCCCAAACTAGCGGGAGGGCCGAAGACCCAGTACTTC.

V and J are TRBV10-3 and TRBJ2-7; 7 nucleotides match TRBD2. V gave up 2 bases and J gave up 5 bases; unmatched junction bases: 6. Germline CDR1 reads ENHRY; CDR2 reads SYGVKD. CDR3 length equals 14 residues. The CDR3 sequence is CAISETGGTNEQYF. In DNA form, the CDR3 reads TGTGCCATCAGTGAGACGGGAGGAACTAACGAGCAGTACTTC.

This chain joins TRBV19 and TRBJ1-1; 7 nucleotides align to TRBD1. This CDR3 has 16 residues. V lost 7 bases to trimming and J lost 9 bases; unmatched junction nucleotides: 20. The germline V gene has CDR1 LNHDA and CDR2 SQIVND (reference sequence). The CDR3 region has the DNA TGTGCCAGTAATTTTGGGGGCCTGGGACAGAGCCTTAAAGCTTTCTTT. Encoded protein: CASNFGGLGQSLKAFF.